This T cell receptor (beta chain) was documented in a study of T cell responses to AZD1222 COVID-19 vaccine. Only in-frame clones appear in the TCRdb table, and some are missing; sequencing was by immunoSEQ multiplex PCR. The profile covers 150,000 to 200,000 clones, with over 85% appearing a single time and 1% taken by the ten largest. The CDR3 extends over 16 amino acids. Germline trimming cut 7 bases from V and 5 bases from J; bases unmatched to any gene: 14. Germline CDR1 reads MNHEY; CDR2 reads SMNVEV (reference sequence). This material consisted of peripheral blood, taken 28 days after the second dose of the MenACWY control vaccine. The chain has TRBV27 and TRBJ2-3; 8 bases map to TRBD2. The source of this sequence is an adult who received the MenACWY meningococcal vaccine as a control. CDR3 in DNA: TGTGCCAGCAAGCTAAACGGGGGGGCCGGGAGAGATACGCAGTATTTT. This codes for CASKLNGGAGRDTQYF.